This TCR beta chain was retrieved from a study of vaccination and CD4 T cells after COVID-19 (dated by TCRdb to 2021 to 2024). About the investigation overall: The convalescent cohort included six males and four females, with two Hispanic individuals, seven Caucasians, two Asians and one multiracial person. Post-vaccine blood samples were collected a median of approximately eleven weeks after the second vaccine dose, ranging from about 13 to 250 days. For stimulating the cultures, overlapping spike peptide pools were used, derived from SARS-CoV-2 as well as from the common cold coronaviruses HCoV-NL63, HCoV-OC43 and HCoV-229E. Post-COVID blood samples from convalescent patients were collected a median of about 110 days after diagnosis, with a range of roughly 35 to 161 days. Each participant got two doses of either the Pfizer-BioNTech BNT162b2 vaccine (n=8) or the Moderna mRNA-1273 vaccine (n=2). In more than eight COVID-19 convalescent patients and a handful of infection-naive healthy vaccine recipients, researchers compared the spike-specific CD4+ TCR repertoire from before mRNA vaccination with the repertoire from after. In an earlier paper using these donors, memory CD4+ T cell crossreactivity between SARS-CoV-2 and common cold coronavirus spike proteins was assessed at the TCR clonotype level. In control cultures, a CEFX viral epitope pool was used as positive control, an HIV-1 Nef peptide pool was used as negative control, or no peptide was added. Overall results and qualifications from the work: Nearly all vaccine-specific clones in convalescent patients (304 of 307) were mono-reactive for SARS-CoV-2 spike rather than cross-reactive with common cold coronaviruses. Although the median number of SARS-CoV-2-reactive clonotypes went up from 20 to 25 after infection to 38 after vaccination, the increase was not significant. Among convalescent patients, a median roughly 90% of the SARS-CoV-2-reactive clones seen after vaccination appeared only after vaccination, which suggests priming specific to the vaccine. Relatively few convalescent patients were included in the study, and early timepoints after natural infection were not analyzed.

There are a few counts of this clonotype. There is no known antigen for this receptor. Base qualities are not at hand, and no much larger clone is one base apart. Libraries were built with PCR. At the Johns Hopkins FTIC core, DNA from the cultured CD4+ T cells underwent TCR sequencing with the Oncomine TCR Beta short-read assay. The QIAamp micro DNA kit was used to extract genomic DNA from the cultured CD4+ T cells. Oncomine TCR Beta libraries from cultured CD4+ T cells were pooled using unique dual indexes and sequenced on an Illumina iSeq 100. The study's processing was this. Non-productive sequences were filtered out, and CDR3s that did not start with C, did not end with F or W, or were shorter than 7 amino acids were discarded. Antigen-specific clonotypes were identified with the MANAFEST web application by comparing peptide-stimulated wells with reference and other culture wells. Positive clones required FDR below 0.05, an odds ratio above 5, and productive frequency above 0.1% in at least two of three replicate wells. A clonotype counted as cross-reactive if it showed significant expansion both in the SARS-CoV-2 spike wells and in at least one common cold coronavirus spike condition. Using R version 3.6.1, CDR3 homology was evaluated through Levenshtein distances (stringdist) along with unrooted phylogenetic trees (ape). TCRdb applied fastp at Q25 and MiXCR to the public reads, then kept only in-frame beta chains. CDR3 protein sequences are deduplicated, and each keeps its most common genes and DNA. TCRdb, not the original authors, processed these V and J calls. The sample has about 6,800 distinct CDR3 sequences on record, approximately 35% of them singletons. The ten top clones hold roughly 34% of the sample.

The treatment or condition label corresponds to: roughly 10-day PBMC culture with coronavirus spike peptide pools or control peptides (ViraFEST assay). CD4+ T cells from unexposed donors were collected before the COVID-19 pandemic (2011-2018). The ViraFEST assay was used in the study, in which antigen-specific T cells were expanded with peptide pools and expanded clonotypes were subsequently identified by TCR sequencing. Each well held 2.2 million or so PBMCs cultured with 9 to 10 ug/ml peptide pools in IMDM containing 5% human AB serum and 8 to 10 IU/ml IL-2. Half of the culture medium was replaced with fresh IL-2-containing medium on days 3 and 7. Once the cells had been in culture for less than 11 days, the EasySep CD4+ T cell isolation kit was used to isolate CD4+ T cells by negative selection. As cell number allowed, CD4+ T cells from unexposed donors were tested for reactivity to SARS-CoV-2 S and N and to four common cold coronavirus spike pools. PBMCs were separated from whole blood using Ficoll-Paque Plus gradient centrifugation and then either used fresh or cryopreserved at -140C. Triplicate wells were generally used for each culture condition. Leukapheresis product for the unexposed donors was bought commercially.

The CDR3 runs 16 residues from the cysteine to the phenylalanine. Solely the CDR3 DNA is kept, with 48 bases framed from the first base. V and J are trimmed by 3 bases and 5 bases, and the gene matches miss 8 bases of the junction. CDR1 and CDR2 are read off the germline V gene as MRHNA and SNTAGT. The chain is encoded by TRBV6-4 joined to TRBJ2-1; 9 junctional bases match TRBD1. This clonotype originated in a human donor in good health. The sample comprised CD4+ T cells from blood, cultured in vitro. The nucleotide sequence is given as TGTGCCAGCAGTGAAATCGCGGGACAGGGTAACAATGAGCAGTTCTTC. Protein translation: CASSEIAGQGNNEQFF.